This TCR beta chain was captured in a study of Ad26.COV2.S vaccination and SARS-CoV-2 variants (dated by TCRdb to the early 2020s). Some background on the complete study: Donors in the vaccine arm were drawn from COV1001, a phase I-IIa trial of Ad26.COV2.S in healthy adults that was multicentre, randomized, double-blind and placebo-controlled. TCRbeta repertoire sequencing was used to assess the specificity and breadth of SARS-CoV-2-reactive T cell receptors after Ad26.COV2.S vaccination. Investigators did not know the trial group allocation while performing experiments and assessing outcomes. Trial participants were randomized into five groups of five: low-dose or high-dose Ad26.COV2.S given once or twice, or placebo on both occasions. Ad26.COV2.S was given intramuscularly at 5x10^10 or 1x10^11 viral particles, as a single shot or as two shots 56 days apart. A total of approximately 30 samples were included in the TCR-sequenced set, comprising roughly 19 Ad26.COV2.S vaccine recipients, 5 placebo recipients and 8 SARS-CoV-2 convalescent individuals. Overall study outcomes, separate from this receptor: Spike-specific TCR breadth was higher in Ad26.COV2.S recipients than in placebo recipients (P = 0.0014). Substantial breadth of spike-specific CD8+ and CD4+ T cell responses was reported after vaccination. The study was not powered to compare responses between vaccine doses or regimens. It was noted by the authors that total T cell responses may have been underestimated by the TCR breadth and depth analyses. Vaccine and placebo recipients had comparable non-spike TCR breadth, which fits with the vaccine containing only spike.

V loses 7 bases of germline sequence and J loses 9 bases, and the interval between the two ends is 10 bases. The germline V gene sets CDR1 to SNHLY and CDR2 to FYNNEI. The cysteine opens and the phenylalanine closes a CDR3 of 11 amino acids. Solely the CDR3 DNA is kept, with 33 bases framed from the first base. As to this clone: Its antigen target is currently unknown. There are no base qualities to consult, and no much larger clone falls within one base.

The immunoSEQ Assay was used to sequence TCRbeta CDR3 regions. After extraction, genomic DNA underwent amplification by bias-controlled multiplex PCR, followed by high-throughput sequencing. The authors' pipeline ran thus. To quantify the absolute abundance of every unique TCRbeta CDR3 region, sequences were collapsed and filtered. T cell fraction was estimated by normalizing TCRbeta template counts to usable DNA, which was measured by amplifying reference genes present in all nucleated cells. Repertoire TCRs were annotated as SARS-CoV-2-specific when V gene, CDR3 amino acid sequence and J gene were exactly matched to a known reactive TCR set. The reference SARS-CoV-2 TCR set came from MIRA and was filtered for enrichment in COVID-19-positive ImmuneCODE repertoires, removing public or cross-reactive TCRs. Using the MIRA antigens, annotated TCRs were further analysed by specific ORF or by position within an ORF. Depth was the summed frequency of annotated unique rearrangements, while breadth was defined as annotated unique rearrangements over total unique productive rearrangements. Group comparisons of TCR breadth used two-sided Wilcoxon rank-sum tests. Imported from immuneACCESS, the table was reduced by TCRdb to in-frame sequences with V and J called. These copies leave out some clones; in studies compared against another copy, an unresolved V gene accounts for under half, and the cause of the remainder is not known. The D gene and trimming were derived from the DNA, and the V and J assignments and clone size from that table. The sample table records some 370,000 clones; roughly 85% of these occur just once. Together, the top ten hold roughly 7.4% of the sample.

This specimen's treatment or condition label, per the study, means: about 20 received Ad26.COV2.S at low or high dose, single or two shots; about 5 received placebo; per-sample allocation not given. For vaccine and placebo recipients, the sequenced repertoires came from samples collected on day 63 after the first injection. Cohort 1b enrolled around 23 adults aged 18-55 years at a single site in Boston, USA, between 29 July and 7 August 2020. Ad26.COV2.S was a replication-incompetent adenovirus type 26 vector expressing a prefusion-stabilized SARS-CoV-2 spike protein from the original Wuhan strain.

The sequence joins TRBV2 to TRBJ2-4; the D gene cannot be resolved reliably. The sequence came from a person aged 18-65 years who received the Ad26.COV2.S COVID-19 vaccine or a placebo. The sample was peripheral blood, taken in a trial of Ad26.COV2.S vaccine versus placebo. The CDR3 corresponds to CASNNAGIQYF. The DNA is as follows: TGTGCCAGCAACAACGCCGGCATTCAGTACTTC.